Presented here are 9 T cell receptor beta chains from one specimen sequenced in a study of T cells in Graves' hyperthyroidism and ophthalmopathy. Authors of the study amplified TCR beta CDR3 regions from RNA transcripts. First-round RT-PCR of the TCR CDR3 relied on the HTBI primer set. TCRdb reprocessed the multiplex PCR reads with MiXCR, giving one entry per CDR3 protein. The sample shows approximately 530,000 distinct CDR3 sequences, 16% of them seen only once. The sample comprised blood. These receptors were taken from a woman younger than 30 with Graves' hyperthyroidism.

The chain employs TRBV6-5 and TRBJ2-1; 12 bases map to TRBD2. CDR3 size: 16 residues. Germline CDR1 and CDR2: MNHEY and SVGAGI. Trimming at V came to 2 bases and at J to 6 bases, leaving 5 bases not matched to a gene. The CDR3: CASSYVLAGGGNEQFF. The DNA of the CDR3 is TGTGCCAGCAGTTACGTACTAGCGGGGGGCGGCAATGAGCAGTTCTTC.

The gene calls are TRBV6-4 and TRBJ2-3, with D possibly TRBD1 on 5 matching bases. V was pared by 3 bases and J by 6 bases, with 10 bases between. The germline gives CDR1 MRHNA, CDR2 SNTAGT. The CDR3 runs 13 residues. The CDR3 protein is CASSEGAMDTQYF. CDR3 bases: TGTGCCAGCAGTGAAGGGGCCATGGATACGCAGTATTTT.

This clonotype was picked up a small number of times. V usage is TRBV5-1 and J usage is TRBJ2-7; no clear D gene. CDR3 size: 14 residues. Germline V gene sequence: CDR1 SGHRS, CDR2 YFSETQ. Trimming removed 4 bases from V and 6 bases from J, with 17 bases in between. The CDR3 nucleotides are TGCGCCAGCAGCCTACTCCCAGAGAAGGGCGAGCAGTACTTC. Encoded protein: CASSLLPEKGEQYF.

At least ten counts were recorded for this clonotype. The chain recombines TRBV2 with TRBJ2-5; 7 bases line up with TRBD2. The trim removed 1 base at V and 5 bases at J, leaving 7 bases unmatched. CDR3 length equals 15 residues. From germline, CDR1 is SNHLY and CDR2 FYNNEI. In DNA, the CDR3 is TGTGCCAGCAGTGAAGAGGGCGGGGGTTCGGAGACCCAGTACTTC. It encodes CASSEEGGGSETQYF.

The gene calls are TRBV11-1 and TRBJ2-1; 7 nucleotides match TRBD1. The germline V gene encodes CDR1 SGHAT and CDR2 FQDESV (reference sequence). This CDR3 is built from 14 residues. V lost 3 bases and J lost 4; bases outside the gene matches: 3. The CDR3, as DNA: TGTGCCAGCAGCTTTGAGGGGGCATACAATGAGCAGTTCTTC. Translating gives CASSFEGAYNEQFF.

The table lists this clonotype with many counts. The rearrangement uses TRBV28 and TRBJ2-7; D call uncertain. Trimming removed 3 bases at V and 6 bases at J, with 15 bases between. Germline assignment: CDR1 MDHEN and CDR2 SYDVKM. This CDR3 contains 14 residues. CDR3 protein: CASSFSSLDREQYF. The CDR3 DNA is TGTGCCAGCAGTTTCTCTAGTCTTGACCGCGAGCAGTACTTC.

Many counts were recorded for this clonotype. The gene calls are TRBV20-1 and TRBJ2-5; no clear D. Germline-derived CDR1 and CDR2 are DFQATT and SNEGSKA (reference sequence). This CDR3 has 14 residues. Trimming cost V 1 base and J 5 bases, with 14 bases left between them. The CDR3 DNA is TGCAGTGCTAGAGTAGGCGATTCGAGGGAGACCCAGTACTTC. Protein product: CSARVGDSRETQYF.

The chain joins TRBV7-3 to TRBJ1-1, with D uncertain. The V gene lost 9 bases and the J gene lost 1 base, with 12 bases spanning the gap. This CDR3 is built from 13 residues. In germline, CDR1 is SGHTA, CDR2 FQGTGA. The CDR3 DNA sequence: TGTGCCAGTAAAAGGGAGCGGAACACTGAAGCTTTCTTT. Its protein is CASKRERNTEAFF.

The chain recombines TRBV5-1 with TRBJ2-1, with a tentative D call TRBD2 (5 bases). This CDR3 contains 13 residues. The germline gives CDR1 SGHRS, CDR2 YFSETQ. Trimming removed 0 bases from V and 12 bases from J, with 13 bases in between. CDR3 coding DNA: TGCGCCAGCAGCTTGGTAGGCAGCGGACGGCAGTTCTTC. This sequence encodes CASSLVGSGRQFF. Complete variable domain (other parts from reference TRBV5-1 and TRBJ2-1): KAGVTQTPRYLIKTRGQQVTLSCSPISGHRSVSWYQQTPGQGLQFLFEYFSETQRNKGNFPGRFSGRQFSNSRSEMNVSTLELGDSALYLCASSLVGSGRQFFGPGTRLTVL.